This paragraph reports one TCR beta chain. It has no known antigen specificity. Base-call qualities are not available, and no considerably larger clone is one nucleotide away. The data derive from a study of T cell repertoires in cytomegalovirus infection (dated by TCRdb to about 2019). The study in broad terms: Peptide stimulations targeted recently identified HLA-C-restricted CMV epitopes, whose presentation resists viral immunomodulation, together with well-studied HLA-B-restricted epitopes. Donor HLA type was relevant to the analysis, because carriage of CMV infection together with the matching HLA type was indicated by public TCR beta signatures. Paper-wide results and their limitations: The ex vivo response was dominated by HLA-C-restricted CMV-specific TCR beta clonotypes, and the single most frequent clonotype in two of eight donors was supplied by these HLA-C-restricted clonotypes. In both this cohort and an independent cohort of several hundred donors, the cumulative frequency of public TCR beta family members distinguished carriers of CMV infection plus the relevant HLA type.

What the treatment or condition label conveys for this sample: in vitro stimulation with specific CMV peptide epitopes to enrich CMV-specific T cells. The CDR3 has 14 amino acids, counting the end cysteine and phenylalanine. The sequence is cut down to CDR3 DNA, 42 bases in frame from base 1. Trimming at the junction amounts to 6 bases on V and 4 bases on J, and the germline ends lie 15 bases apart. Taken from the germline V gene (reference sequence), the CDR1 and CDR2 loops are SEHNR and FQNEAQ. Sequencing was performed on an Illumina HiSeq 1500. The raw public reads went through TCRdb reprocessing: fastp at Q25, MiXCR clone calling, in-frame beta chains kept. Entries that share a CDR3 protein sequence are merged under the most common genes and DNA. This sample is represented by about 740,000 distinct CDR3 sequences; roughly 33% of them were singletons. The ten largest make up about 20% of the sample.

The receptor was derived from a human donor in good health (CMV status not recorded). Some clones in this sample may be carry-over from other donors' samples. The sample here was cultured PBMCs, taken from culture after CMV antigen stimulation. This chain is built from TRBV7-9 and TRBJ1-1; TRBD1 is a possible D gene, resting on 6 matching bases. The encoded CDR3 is CASRKTDRSTEAFF. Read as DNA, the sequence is TGTGCCAGCAGAAAGACTGACAGGAGCACTGAAGCTTTCTTT. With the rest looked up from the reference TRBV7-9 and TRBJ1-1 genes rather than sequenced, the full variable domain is DTGVSQNPRHKITKRGQNVTFRCDPISEHNRLYWYRQTLGQGPEFLTYFQNEAQLEKSRLLSDRFSAERPKGSFSTLEIQRTEQGDSAMYLCASRKTDRSTEAFFGQGTRLTVV.